One sample yielded the 19 T cell receptor beta chains listed below, sequenced in a study of T cell responses to AZD1222 COVID-19 vaccine (dated by TCRdb to the early 2020s). What the time point label conveys for this sample: about 28 days (+/-7) after the second vaccine dose. Libraries were constructed by the immunoSEQ multiplex PCR assay. TCRdb stores this immuneACCESS table with in-frame sequences only. Part of the clones is absent; in the studies checked, under half of the shortfall reflects unresolved V genes, and no reason is known for the rest. This sample lists about 100,000 clones; 92% were detected once. Jointly, the top ten make up about 8.1% of the sample. The sequencing used peripheral blood, collected 28 days after the second AZD1222 dose. The receptors stem from an adult who received the AZD1222 COVID-19 vaccine.

In its sample, this clone was seen once. The junction and the germline gene differ at one end; a read error may be behind it. The rearrangement uses TRBV7-7 and TRBJ1-6; D not resolved. Germline assignment: CDR1 SSHAT and CDR2 FNYEAQ (reference sequence). The CDR3 is made up of 20 amino acids. CDR3 loop: CASSLESVCARSSYNSPLHF. In DNA form, the CDR3 reads TGTGCTAGCAGCTTAGAGTCCGTTTGTGCCAGGAGCTCCTATAATTCACCCCTCCACTTT.

The chain recombines TRBV5-1 with TRBJ2-2; TRBD1 or TRBD2 may be the D gene (6 bases each). Trimming shortened V by 0 bases and J by 0 bases, and 12 bases separated the two germline ends. The CDR3 covers 17 residues. Germline values: CDR1 SGHRS, CDR2 YFSETQ. The CDR3 coding sequence is TGCGCCAGCAGCTTGGGAGGGGGGCCGACGAACACCGGGGAGCTGTTTTTT. It is translated as CASSLGGGPTNTGELFF.

The rearrangement links TRBV4-2 to TRBJ2-7, with D tentatively TRBD2 (5 bases). The germline CDR1 and CDR2 sequences are LGHNA and YNFKEQ. This CDR3 contains 15 residues. Trimming shortened V by 1 base and J by 4 bases, and 14 bases separated the two germline ends. The CDR3 reads CASSQVETPGYEQYF. The CDR3 DNA reads TGTGCCAGCAGCCAAGTTGAGACACCGGGGTACGAGCAGTACTTC.

This rearrangement joins TRBV23-1 to TRBJ1-5, with 9 bases that match TRBD1. TRBV23-1 is an ORF, with its function uncertain. After removal of 1 base from V and 4 bases from J, the junction contained 11 bases not matched to a gene. The CDR3 contains 18 residues. DNA of the CDR3: TGCGCCAGCAGTCAATTTTGTATGTTGGACAGGGGTAATCAGCCCCAGCATTTT. Its protein is CASSQFCMLDRGNQPQHF.

V and J are TRBV3-1 (or the pseudogene TRBV3-2) and TRBJ1-1; D is unresolved. The CDR3 length is 12 residues. V was trimmed by 0 bases and J by 4 bases, leaving 3 bases between them. The germline V gene has CDR1 LGHDT and CDR2 YNNKEL (reference sequence). This CDR3 is CASSQEGTEAFF. The CDR3 nucleotides read TGTGCCAGCAGCCAAGAGGGCACTGAAGCTTTCTTT.

This rearrangement joins TRBV5-4 to TRBJ2-5; the D is unclear. The V and J ends lost 0 bases and 5 bases respectively, with 8 bases between them. The CDR3 loop spans 13 amino acids. CDR1 is SGHNT, CDR2 YYREEE, per germline (reference sequence). The CDR3 bases are TGTGCCAGCAGCTTGGTGCCCAGCGAGACCCAGTACTTC. This translates into CASSLVPSETQYF.

The chain links TRBV27 to TRBJ2-1; D is perhaps TRBD1 (6 bases). CDR1 and CDR2 from the germline V gene are MNHEY and SMNVEV (reference sequence). Trimming left V 7 bases short and J 7 bases short, with 14 bases between. This CDR3 is built from 13 residues. In nucleotides, the CDR3 is TGTGCCAGCACTCAGGGGTCGAGGAATGAGCAGTTCTTC. Encoded protein: CASTQGSRNEQFF.

The rearrangement joins TRBV19 to TRBJ1-2, with 10 positions matching TRBD1. In germline, CDR1 is LNHDA, CDR2 SQIVND (reference sequence). V dropped 6 bases and J dropped 8; count of bases not matched to a gene: 9. CDR3 size: 14 residues. CDR3 bases: TGTGCCAGTAGATTGGACAGGGGGATGGGAGGCTACACCTTC. Translated: CASRLDRGMGGYTF.

This clone was seen once. The chain has TRBV10-3 and TRBJ1-1, with 7 bases that match TRBD1. J lost 0 bases, V lost 8 bases, and 3 bases had no gene match. The CDR3 has 13 amino acids. Germline-derived CDR1 and CDR2 are ENHRY and SYGVKD. Written as DNA, the CDR3 is TGTGCCATCCGGGACAGCATGAACACTGAAGCTTTCTTT. Protein sequence: CAIRDSMNTEAFF.

The CDR3 spells CASSLSSYAGETQYF. DNA of the CDR3: TGTGCCAGCAGTTTATCTTCCTATGCCGGGGAGACCCAGTACTTC. The V and J genes are TRBV28 and TRBJ2-5; unclear D gene. There are 15 residues in the CDR3. Germline loops: CDR1 MDHEN, CDR2 SYDVKM. The germline V and J ends were trimmed by 1 base and 5 bases, with 14 bases remaining between them.

The chain recombines TRBV19 with TRBJ2-7, with 9 bases fitting TRBD1. J gave up 5 bases and V 8 bases, and 7 bases lay outside the gene matches. The CDR3 contains 13 residues. The germline gives CDR1 LNHDA, CDR2 SQIVND (reference sequence). The CDR3 nucleotides are TGTGCCAGTGGGACAGGGACGATCAACGAGCAGTACTTC. Translated, it gives CASGTGTINEQYF.

V is TRBV5-8 and J is TRBJ1-2, with D possibly matching TRBD1 (6 bases). Germline V gene lookup returns CDR1 SGHTS and CDR2 YDEGEE. Trimming shortened V by 1 base and J by 8 bases, and 18 bases separated the two germline ends. This CDR3 has 15 amino acids. CDR3 nucleotide sequence: TGTGCCAGCAGCTTGACCACAACCGGGGGGCGCGGCTACACCTTC. This translates into CASSLTTTGGRGYTF.

The chain carries TRBV25-1 and TRBJ1-6; D is unresolved. Trimming pared 3 bases from V and 0 bases from J, leaving 3 bases between. The length of the CDR3 is 14 residues. From germline, CDR1 is MGHDK and CDR2 SYGVNS. The chain's CDR3 is CASSESSYNSPLHF. The CDR3 coding sequence is TGTGCCAGCAGTGAGAGCTCCTATAATTCACCCCTCCACTTT.

The rearrangement uses TRBV28 and TRBJ1-5; 7 bases align to TRBD1. Per germline, CDR1 MDHEN and CDR2 SYDVKM. Trimming removed 5 bases from V and 1 base from J; junction bases left unmatched: 11. CDR3 length: 17 amino acids. The CDR3 region is CASSITRQGVSNQPQHF. In DNA, the CDR3 is TGTGCCAGCAGTATAACCCGACAGGGAGTGAGCAATCAGCCCCAGCATTTT.

This clone was detected a few times. The chain uses TRBV5-1 and TRBJ2-7, with TRBD1 identical over 8 bases. This CDR3 region has 17 residues. Germline V lookup: CDR1 SGHRS, CDR2 YFSETQ. With V trimmed by 6 bases and J by 0 bases, 14 bases remained unmatched. The CDR3 coding sequence is TGCGCCAGCACCATTGGACAGGGCGGTAGTTCCTCCTACGAGCAGTACTTC. As protein: CASTIGQGGSSSYEQYF.

This chain connects TRBV27 to TRBJ1-4; D gene uncertain. CDR1 is MNHEY, CDR2 SMNVEV, per germline (reference sequence). There are 15 residues in the CDR3. Trimming stripped 3 bases from V and 3 bases from J, with 11 bases between. Here the CDR3 DNA reads TGTGCCAGCAGTTTTGGGATCAGGCCTAATGAAAAACTGTTTTTT. Its protein is CASSFGIRPNEKLFF.

The gene calls are TRBV20-1 and TRBJ1-1; weak D call: TRBD1 (5 bases). Trimming took off 5 bases at V and 5 bases at J, with 9 bases between the two ends. CDR1 and CDR2 (germline): DFQATT, SNEGSKA (reference sequence). The length of the CDR3 is 11 residues. CDR3 residues: CSAGGVTEAFF. The DNA for the CDR3 is TGCAGTGCTGGAGGGGTGACTGAAGCTTTCTTT.

The chain couples TRBV5-8 to TRBJ1-6; a weak D match, TRBD1 (6 bases). Deletions cut 6 bases from V and 5 bases from J, with 12 bases between. The CDR3 is 14 residues long. CDR1 is SGHTS and CDR2 is YDEGEE in the germline V gene. The CDR3 sequence: CASTRRDNNSPLHF. CDR3 in DNA: TGTGCCAGCACCCGGAGGGACAATAATTCACCCCTCCACTTT.

V gene TRBV7-3 combines with J gene TRBJ2-3, with 10 bases that match TRBD2. CDR1 is SGHTA, CDR2 FQGTGA, per germline. V shed 2 bases, J shed 2 bases, and the junction held 4 bases outside the gene matches. CDR3 length: 16 amino acids. CDR3 in amino acids: CASSLVSGGATDTQYF. DNA for the CDR3: TGTGCCAGCAGCTTAGTCAGCGGGGGGGCCACAGATACGCAGTATTTT.